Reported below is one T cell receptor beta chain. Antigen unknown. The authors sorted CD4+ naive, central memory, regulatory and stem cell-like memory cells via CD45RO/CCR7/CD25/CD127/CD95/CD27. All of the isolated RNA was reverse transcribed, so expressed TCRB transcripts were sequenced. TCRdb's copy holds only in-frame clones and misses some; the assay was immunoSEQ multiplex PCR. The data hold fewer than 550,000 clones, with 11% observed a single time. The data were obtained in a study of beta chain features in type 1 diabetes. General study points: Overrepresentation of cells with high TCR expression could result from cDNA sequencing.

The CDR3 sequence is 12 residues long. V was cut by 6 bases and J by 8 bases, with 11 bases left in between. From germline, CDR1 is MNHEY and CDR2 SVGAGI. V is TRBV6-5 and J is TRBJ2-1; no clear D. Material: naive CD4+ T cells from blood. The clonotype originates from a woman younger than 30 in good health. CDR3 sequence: CASRPQRYEQFF. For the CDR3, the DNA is TGTGCCAGCAGGCCACAGAGGTATGAGCAGTTCTTC.